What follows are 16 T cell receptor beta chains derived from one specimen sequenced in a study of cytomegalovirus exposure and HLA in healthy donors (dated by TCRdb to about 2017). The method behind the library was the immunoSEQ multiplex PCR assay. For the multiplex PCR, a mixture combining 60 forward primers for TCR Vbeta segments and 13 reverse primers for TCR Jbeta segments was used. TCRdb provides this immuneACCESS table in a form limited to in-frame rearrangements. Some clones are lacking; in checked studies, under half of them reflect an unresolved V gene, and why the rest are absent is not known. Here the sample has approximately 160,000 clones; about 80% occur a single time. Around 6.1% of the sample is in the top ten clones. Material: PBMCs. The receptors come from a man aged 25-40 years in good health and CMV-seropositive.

CDR3 sequence: CASTATGEGNQPQHF. The DNA for the CDR3 is TGTGCCAGCACCGCGACAGGGGAAGGCAATCAGCCCCAGCATTTT. This chain uses TRBV5-6 with TRBJ1-5; 8 bases map to TRBD1. Losses at the gene ends were 6 bases for V and 2 bases for J; bases not matched to a gene: 7. CDR1 and CDR2 (germline): SGHDT, YYEEEE. The CDR3 runs 15 residues.

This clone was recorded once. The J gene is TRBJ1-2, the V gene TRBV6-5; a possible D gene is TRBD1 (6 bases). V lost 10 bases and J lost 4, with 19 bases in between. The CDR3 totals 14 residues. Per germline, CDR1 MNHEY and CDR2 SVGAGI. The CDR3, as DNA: TGTGCCATTGTAGGACAGACTCATCTCTATGGCTACACCTTC. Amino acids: CAIVGQTHLYGYTF.

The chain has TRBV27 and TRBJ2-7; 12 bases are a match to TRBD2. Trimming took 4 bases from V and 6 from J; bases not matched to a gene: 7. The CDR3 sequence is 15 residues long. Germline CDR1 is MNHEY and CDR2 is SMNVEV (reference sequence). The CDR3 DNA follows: TGTGCCAGCAGTTCAACTAGCGGGGGGAGGGGCGAGCAGTACTTC. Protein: CASSSTSGGRGEQYF.

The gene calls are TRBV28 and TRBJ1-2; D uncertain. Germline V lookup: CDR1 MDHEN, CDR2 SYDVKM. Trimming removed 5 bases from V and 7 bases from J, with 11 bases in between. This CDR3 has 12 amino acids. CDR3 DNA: TGTGCCAGCAGTAACGACATACTTGGCTACACCTTC. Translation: CASSNDILGYTF.

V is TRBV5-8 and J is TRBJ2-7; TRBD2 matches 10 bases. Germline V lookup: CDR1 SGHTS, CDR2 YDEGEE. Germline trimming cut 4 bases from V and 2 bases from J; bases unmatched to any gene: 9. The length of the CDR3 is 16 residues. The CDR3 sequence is CASSLGGLAKTYEQYF. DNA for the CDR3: TGTGCCAGCAGCCTGGGGGGACTAGCGAAAACCTACGAGCAGTACTTC.

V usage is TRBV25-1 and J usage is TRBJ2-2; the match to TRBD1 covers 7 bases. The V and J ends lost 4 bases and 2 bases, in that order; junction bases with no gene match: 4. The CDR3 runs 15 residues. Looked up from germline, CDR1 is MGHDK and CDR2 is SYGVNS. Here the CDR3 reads CASSGGTDNTGELFF. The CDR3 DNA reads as TGTGCCAGCAGTGGGGGGACAGACAACACCGGGGAGCTGTTTTTT.

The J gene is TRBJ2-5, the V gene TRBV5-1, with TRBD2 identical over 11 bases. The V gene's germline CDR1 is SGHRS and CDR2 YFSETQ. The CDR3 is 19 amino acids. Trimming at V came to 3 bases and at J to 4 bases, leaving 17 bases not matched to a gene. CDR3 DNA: TGCGCCAGCAGCTCCTCGGGACTAGCGGCTCGAGGGATCTTAGAGACCCAGTACTTC. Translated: CASSSSGLAARGILETQYF.

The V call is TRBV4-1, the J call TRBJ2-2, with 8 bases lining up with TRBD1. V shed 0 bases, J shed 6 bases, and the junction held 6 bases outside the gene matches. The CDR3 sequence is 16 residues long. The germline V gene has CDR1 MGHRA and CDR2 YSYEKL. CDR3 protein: CASSQEPGQGSGELFF. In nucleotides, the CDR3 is TGCGCCAGCAGCCAAGAACCCGGACAGGGCTCCGGGGAGCTGTTTTTT.

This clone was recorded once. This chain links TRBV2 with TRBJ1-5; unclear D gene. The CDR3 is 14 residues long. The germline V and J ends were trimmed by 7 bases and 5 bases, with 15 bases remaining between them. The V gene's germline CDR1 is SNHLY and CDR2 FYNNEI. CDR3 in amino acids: CASKTEPFYQPQHF. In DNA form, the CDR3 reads TGTGCCAGCAAAACAGAACCATTTTATCAGCCCCAGCATTTT.

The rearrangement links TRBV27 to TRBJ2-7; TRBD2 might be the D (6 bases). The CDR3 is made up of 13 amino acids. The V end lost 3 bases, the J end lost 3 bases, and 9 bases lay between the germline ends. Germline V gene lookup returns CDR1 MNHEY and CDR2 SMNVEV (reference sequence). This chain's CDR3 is CASSLVGSYEQYF. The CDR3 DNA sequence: TGTGCCAGCAGTTTGGTCGGGAGCTACGAGCAGTACTTC.

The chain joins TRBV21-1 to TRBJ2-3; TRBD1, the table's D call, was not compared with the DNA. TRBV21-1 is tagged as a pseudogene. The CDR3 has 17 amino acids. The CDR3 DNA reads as TGTGCCAGCAGCAAATCGGATTACAGGGAAGGGGCAGATACGCAGTATTTT. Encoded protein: CASSKSDYREGADTQYF.

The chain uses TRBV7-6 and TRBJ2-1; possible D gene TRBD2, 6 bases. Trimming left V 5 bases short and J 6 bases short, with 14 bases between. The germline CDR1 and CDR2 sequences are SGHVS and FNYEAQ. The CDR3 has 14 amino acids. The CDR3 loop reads CASSTPLASNEQFF. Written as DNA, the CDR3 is TGTGCCAGCAGCACCCCTCTAGCGTCCAATGAGCAGTTCTTC.

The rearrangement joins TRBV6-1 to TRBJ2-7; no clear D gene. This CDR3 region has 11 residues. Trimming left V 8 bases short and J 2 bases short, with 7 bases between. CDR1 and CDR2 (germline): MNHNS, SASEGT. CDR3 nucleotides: TGTGCCAGCTCGAGTGCCTACGAGCAGTACTTC. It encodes CASSSAYEQYF.

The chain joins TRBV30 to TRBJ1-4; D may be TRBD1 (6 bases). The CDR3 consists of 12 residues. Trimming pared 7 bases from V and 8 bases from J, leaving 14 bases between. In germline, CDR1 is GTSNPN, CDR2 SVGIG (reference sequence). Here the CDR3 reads CALRQDAEKLFF. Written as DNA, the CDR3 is TGTGCCTTGAGACAGGACGCAGAAAAACTGTTTTTT.

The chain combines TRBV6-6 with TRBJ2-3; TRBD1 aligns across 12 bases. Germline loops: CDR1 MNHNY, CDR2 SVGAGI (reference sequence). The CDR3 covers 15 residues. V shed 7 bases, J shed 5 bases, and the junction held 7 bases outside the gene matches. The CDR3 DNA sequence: TGTGCCAGCATTGTGGGACAGGGGGCGAAAGATACGCAGTATTTT. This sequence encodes CASIVGQGAKDTQYF.

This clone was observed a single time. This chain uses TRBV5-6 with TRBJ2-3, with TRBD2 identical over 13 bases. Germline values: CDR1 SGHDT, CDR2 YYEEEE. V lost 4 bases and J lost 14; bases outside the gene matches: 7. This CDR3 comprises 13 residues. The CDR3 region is CASSLQGTSGVYF. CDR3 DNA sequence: TGTGCCAGCAGCCTACAGGGGACTAGCGGGGTGTATTTT.